One sample yielded the 5 T cell receptor beta chains listed below, sequenced in a study of metastatic and nonmetastatic thyroid tumors. TCRdb used MiXCR to call clones anew from the PCR reads. The sample shows about 6,100 clones, roughly 33% of them seen only once. All patients were untreated before thyroid surgery. Material: adjacent normal tissue. These receptors were taken from a male donor with papillary thyroid cancer or a benign thyroid nodule (not recorded which). Some clones in this sample may be carry-over from other donors' samples.

The CDR3 DNA sequence: TGCAGTGCCCCCCCCATCGACTCCTACGAGCAGTACTTC. Protein sequence: CSAPPIDSYEQYF. This chain links TRBV20-1 with TRBJ2-7; unclear D gene. The germline gives CDR1 DFQATT, CDR2 SNEGSKA (reference sequence). This CDR3 spans 13 amino acids. V dropped 6 bases and J dropped 0 bases, with 12 bases sitting between them.

The V gene is TRBV28, the J gene TRBJ2-5, with D possibly being TRBD2 (5 bases). The CDR3 is 13 amino acids. Germline V lookup: CDR1 MDHEN, CDR2 SYDVKM. The germline V and J ends were trimmed by 5 bases and 7 bases, with 14 bases remaining between them. The CDR3 DNA sequence: TGTGCCAGCAGTGCGGACTCCGACGGGACCCAGTACTTC. Translating it yields CASSADSDGTQYF.

This clone ranks as medium-sized. J is TRBJ1-6 and V is TRBV9; no firm D call. Between the trimmed V and J ends, which lost 0 bases and 0 bases, there was a span of 10 bases. This CDR3 is 17 amino acids long. The germline V gene has CDR1 SGDLS and CDR2 YYNGEE. In DNA, the CDR3 is TGTGCCAGCAGCGTAGACTCCTTGAGCTCCTATAATTCACCCCTCCACTTT. It encodes CASSVDSLSSYNSPLHF.

To note about this clone: An end of the junction does not agree with germline; a read error may underlie this. This CDR3 is CASSFSWGLFYF. Written as DNA, the CDR3 is TGTGCCAGCAGTTTTTCGTGGGGGTTGTTTTACTTC. J is TRBJ1-2 and V is TRBV6-2 or TRBV6-3; a weak D match, TRBD1 (5 bases). There are 12 residues in the CDR3. Per the germline V gene, CDR1 is MNHEY and CDR2 is SVGEGT.

This clone appeared once. Because it lacks the conserved phenylalanine or tryptophan at the end, this CDR3 is likely a read error. V and J are TRBV6-5 and TRBJ2-7; D is unclear. This CDR3 region has 17 residues. Trimming removed 0 bases at V and 4 bases at J, with 19 bases between. Germline V gene lookup returns CDR1 MNHEY and CDR2 SVGAGI. In nucleotides, the CDR3 is TGTGCCAGCAGTTACTCGTCCACGGTTGGGGTTCCGTACGAGCAGTACCTC. Its protein product is CASSYSSTVGVPYEQYL.